Here is one TCR beta chain with its context. What it recognizes is unknown. The data originate from a study of T cell responses to AZD1222 COVID-19 vaccine. General observations from the study: Donor demographics were predominantly white British with a female majority; clonal diversity may be underestimated. Repertoires were sampled only after the peak T cell response. A reported finding is that nearly half of spike-specific TCRs target unmutated variant regions. The CD4 TCRs associated with vaccination extended across spike and predominated at 160-218 and 743-854.

Sequenced by immunoSEQ multiplex PCR; TCRdb stores in-frame clones only, minus some. The sample has some 150,000 clones, 80% to 90% seen once; the top ten hold 4% to 4.5%. This material consisted of peripheral blood, taken 28 days after the second dose of the MenACWY control vaccine. The sequence was collected from an adult who received the MenACWY meningococcal vaccine as a control.

The CDR3 sequence: CASSLVDRGQPQHF. The CDR3 region has the DNA TGTGCCAGCAGTTTGGTCGACAGGGGTCAGCCCCAGCATTTT. The rearrangement uses TRBV28 and TRBJ1-5; the match to TRBD1 covers 8 bases. Unmatched junction bases numbered 4, after V lost 3 bases and J lost 6 bases. The germline gives CDR1 MDHEN, CDR2 SYDVKM. The length of the CDR3 is 14 residues.